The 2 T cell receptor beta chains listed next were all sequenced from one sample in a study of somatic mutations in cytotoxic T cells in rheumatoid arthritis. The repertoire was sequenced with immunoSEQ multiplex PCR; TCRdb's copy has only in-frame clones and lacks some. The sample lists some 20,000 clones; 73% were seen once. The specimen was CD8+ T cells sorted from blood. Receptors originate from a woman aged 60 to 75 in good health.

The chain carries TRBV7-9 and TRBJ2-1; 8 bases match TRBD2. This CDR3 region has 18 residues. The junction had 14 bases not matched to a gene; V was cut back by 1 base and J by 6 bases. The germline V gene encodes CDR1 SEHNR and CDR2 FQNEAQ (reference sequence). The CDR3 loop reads CASSLVFLFTGGPNEQFF. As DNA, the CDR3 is TGTGCCAGCAGCTTAGTTTTCCTCTTCACGGGGGGGCCCAATGAGCAGTTCTTC.

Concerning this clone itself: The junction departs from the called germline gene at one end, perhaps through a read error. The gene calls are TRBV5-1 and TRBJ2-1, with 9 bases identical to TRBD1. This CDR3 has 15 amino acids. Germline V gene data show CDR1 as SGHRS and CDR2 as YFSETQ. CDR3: CASSSTNRGQGYSLF. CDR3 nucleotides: TGCGCCAGCAGCTCTACCAATCGGGGACAGGGTTATTCACTCTTC.